Each of the 23 T cell receptor beta chains below was sequenced from the same sample in a study of T cell changes during pregnancy in multiple sclerosis. The protocol was immunoSEQ multiplex PCR, while the TCRdb copy is restricted to in-frame clones and leaves out a portion. Among 30,000 to 35,000 clones listed, 87% were seen once. Here the sequenced sample was CD8+ T cells from peripheral blood mononuclear cells, taken in the first trimester of pregnancy. Source of these receptors: a female donor with multiple sclerosis, enrolled in a pregnancy study.

V gene TRBV11-3 combines with J gene TRBJ2-1; D possibly corresponds to TRBD2 (6 bases). Trimming shortened V by 5 bases and J by 4 bases, and 15 bases separated the two germline ends. This CDR3 comprises 15 residues. Germline V lookup: CDR1 SGHNT, CDR2 YENEEA. This CDR3 is CASSTGSGPYNEQFF. The CDR3 nucleotides read TGTGCCAGCAGCACAGGTAGCGGACCATACAATGAGCAGTTCTTC.

The chain combines TRBV5-1 with TRBJ1-1; no clear D gene. The CDR3 runs 14 residues. CDR1 is SGHRS and CDR2 is YFSETQ in the germline V gene. The germline V and J ends were trimmed by 1 base and 1 base, with 8 bases remaining between them. The CDR3 reads CASSLRRQNTEAFF. In nucleotides, the CDR3 is TGCGCCAGCAGCTTGAGAAGACAGAACACTGAAGCTTTCTTT.

The V call is TRBV6-5, the J call TRBJ2-3; D may be TRBD2 (6 bases). V was pared by 4 bases and J by 5 bases, with 19 bases between. This CDR3 has 16 residues. Germline V gene lookup returns CDR1 MNHEY and CDR2 SVGAGI. The CDR3 sequence: CASSSSVAEGVDTQYF. CDR3 DNA sequence: TGTGCCAGCAGTTCATCGGTAGCGGAGGGTGTAGATACGCAGTATTTT.

The V gene is TRBV27, the J gene TRBJ1-1, with 12 bases that match TRBD1. The germline V gene encodes CDR1 MNHEY and CDR2 SMNVEV (reference sequence). The CDR3 is made up of 16 amino acids. The V and J ends lost 4 bases and 9 bases, in that order; junction bases with no gene match: 12. This CDR3 is CASSSRDRGLHSKAFF. The CDR3 DNA follows: TGTGCCAGCAGTTCCCGGGACAGGGGGCTTCATAGCAAAGCTTTCTTT.

The CDR3 region has the DNA TGCGCCAGCAGCCAGGGACATAACACTGAAGCTTTCTTT. This translates into CASSQGHNTEAFF. This chain links TRBV4-3 with TRBJ1-1, with D possibly being TRBD1 (6 bases). The V end was cut by 3 bases, the J end by 2 bases, with 7 bases between. The CDR3 sequence is 13 residues long. CDR1 is LGHNA and CDR2 is YSLEER in the germline V gene.

This chain connects TRBV30 to TRBJ1-1; D not certain. V was clipped by 1 base and J by 4 bases, with 10 bases between them. Germline values: CDR1 GTSNPN, CDR2 SVGIG (reference sequence). CDR3 length equals 13 residues. The CDR3 sequence is CAWSDSHFTEAFF. The CDR3 DNA reads TGTGCCTGGAGTGACAGCCATTTCACTGAAGCTTTCTTT.

This chain connects TRBV10-3 to TRBJ1-3; 8 bases fit TRBD1. This CDR3 comprises 16 residues. Germline V CDR1 and CDR2: ENHRY, SYGVKD. V dropped 10 bases and J dropped 3; count of bases not matched to a gene: 14. The CDR3 spells CASTTDDRGVGNTIYF. The CDR3 bases are TGTGCCAGTACGACTGACGACAGGGGCGTTGGAAACACCATATATTTT.

Written as DNA, the CDR3 is TGTGCCAGCAGCTTAACGACAGGGGGAAACACTGAAGCTTTCTTT. Translating it yields CASSLTTGGNTEAFF. The J gene is TRBJ1-1, the V gene TRBV7-3; 9 positions match TRBD1. This CDR3 region has 15 residues. CDR1 and CDR2 (germline): SGHTA, FQGTGA. V was pared by 0 bases and J by 2 bases, with 1 base of the junction left unmatched.

The chain couples TRBV5-6 to TRBJ2-7, with TRBD2 matching over 8 bases. This CDR3 is 16 amino acids long. The ends lost 4 bases at V and 2 bases at J; junction bases unmatched: 11. The germline V gene has CDR1 SGHDT and CDR2 YYEEEE. This CDR3 reads CASSRERGFRPYEQYF. CDR3 bases: TGTGCCAGCAGCCGGGAGCGGGGGTTTCGCCCCTACGAGCAGTACTTC.

The V gene is TRBV27, the J gene TRBJ1-6; 7 nucleotides line up with TRBD1. The CDR3 runs to 14 residues. The V gene's germline CDR1 is MNHEY and CDR2 SMNVEV (reference sequence). Trimming at V came to 3 bases and at J to 9 bases, leaving 5 bases not matched to a gene. The CDR3 is CASSLAGGSSPLHF. The CDR3 coding sequence is TGTGCCAGCAGTTTGGCAGGGGGGTCTTCACCCCTCCACTTT.

The chain links TRBV27 to TRBJ1-1, with D hard to call. CDR1 is MNHEY and CDR2 is SMNVEV in the germline V gene (reference sequence). Trimming pared 5 bases from V and 0 bases from J, leaving 13 bases between. The CDR3 covers 15 residues. The chain's CDR3 is CASSPSHNMNTEAFF. CDR3 nucleotides: TGTGCCAGCAGTCCCTCCCATAACATGAACACTGAAGCTTTCTTT.

This clone has a single count. Here the CDR3 reads CASSLETKVYEQYF. CDR3 sequence (DNA): TGTGCCAGCAGTTTGGAGACTAAAGTCTACGAGCAGTACTTC. V usage is TRBV27 and J usage is TRBJ2-7, with D perhaps matching TRBD2 (5 bases). CDR3 length: 14 residues. Germline loops: CDR1 MNHEY, CDR2 SMNVEV (reference sequence). V lost 3 bases, J lost 3 bases, and 12 bases lay in between.

This chain links TRBV9 with TRBJ2-3; the match to TRBD2 covers 10 bases. CDR3 length: 16 amino acids. The ends lost 5 bases at V and 4 bases at J; junction bases unmatched: 10. Germline V lookup: CDR1 SGDLS, CDR2 YYNGEE. CDR3 DNA: TGTGCCAGCAGTCCATTAGCGGGAGGTGCGGCAGATACGCAGTATTTT. It yields the protein CASSPLAGGAADTQYF.

The chain is built from TRBV6-4 and TRBJ2-2; TRBD1 might be the D (6 bases). V lost 6 bases, J lost 0 bases, and 8 bases lay in between. CDR3 size: 14 residues. Per the germline V gene, CDR1 is MRHNA and CDR2 is SNTAGT. CDR3 region: CASSYRANTGELFF. The DNA of the CDR3 is TGTGCCAGCAGCTACAGGGCGAACACCGGGGAGCTGTTTTTT.

The CDR3: CASSIRGGGGEQYF. CDR3 bases: TGTGCCAGTAGTATAAGGGGGGGCGGCGGCGAGCAGTACTTC. The V and J genes are TRBV19 and TRBJ2-7; weak D call: TRBD2 (7 bases). The V gene lost 2 bases and the J gene lost 6 bases, with 14 bases spanning the gap. CDR3 size: 14 residues. Germline-derived CDR1 and CDR2 are LNHDA and SQIVND (reference sequence).

This sequence joins TRBV4-1 and TRBJ2-1; D is uncertain. V dropped 4 bases and J dropped 3 bases, with 10 bases sitting between them. Germline-derived CDR1 and CDR2 are MGHRA and YSYEKL. The CDR3 totals 14 residues. The CDR3 nucleotides read TGCGCCAGCAGCCCCGCCCCAGGCTACAATGAGCAGTTCTTC. Translation: CASSPAPGYNEQFF.

A word on this clone: The identical CDR3 is also encoded by other nucleotide sequences in the sample. The genes are TRBV27 and TRBJ1-5, with TRBD1 as a possible D gene (5 bases). This CDR3 is built from 13 residues. V was pared by 2 bases and J by 5 bases, with 7 bases between. CDR1 MNHEY and CDR2 SMNVEV come from the germline V gene (reference sequence). The CDR3 reads CASSLGADQPQHF. CDR3 sequence (DNA): TGTGCCAGCAGTTTAGGGGCGGATCAGCCCCAGCATTTT.

The chain has TRBV11-2 and TRBJ2-1; 16 positions agree with TRBD2. The length of the CDR3 is 19 residues. V shed 3 bases and J 0 bases; nucleotides not matched to a gene: 5. CDR1 SGHAT and CDR2 FQNNGV come from the germline V gene. The CDR3, as DNA: TGTGCCAGCAGCTTCCCGGGACTAGCGGGAGGGAGCTCCTACAATGAGCAGTTCTTC. This translates into CASSFPGLAGGSSYNEQFF.

This chain connects TRBV7-8 to TRBJ1-4; a weak D match, TRBD1 (5 bases). The V gene's germline CDR1 is SGHVS and CDR2 FQNEAQ. The CDR3 consists of 15 residues. V lost 1 base and J 2 bases, leaving 8 bases between the germline ends. The CDR3 DNA reads as TGTGCCAGCAGCTTAGGCGGGGGGACTAATGAAAAACTGTTTTTT. It codes for CASSLGGGTNEKLFF.

The chain carries TRBV4-1 and TRBJ2-7; 11 positions agree with TRBD2. This CDR3 contains 18 residues. V lost 1 base, J lost 0 bases, and 8 bases stayed unmatched. Germline CDR1 reads MGHRA; CDR2 reads YSYEKL. CDR3 loop: CASSQGVSGRDFSYEQYF. The CDR3 DNA reads TGCGCCAGCAGCCAAGGGGTTAGCGGGAGGGATTTCTCCTACGAGCAGTACTTC.

The V call is TRBV13, the J call TRBJ2-5; the D gene is possibly TRBD2 (7 bases). Germline CDR1 and CDR2: PRHDT and FYEKMQ (reference sequence). The V and J ends lost 1 base and 2 bases respectively, with 14 bases between them. This CDR3 has 16 residues. CDR3 bases: TGTGCCAGCAGCTTAGAGGGGGGGACGCATCAAGAGACCCAGTACTTC. It encodes CASSLEGGTHQETQYF.

This clone was recorded only once. The chain combines TRBV7-8 with TRBJ2-7; 7 bases map to TRBD1. The V segment lost 0 bases and the J segment 0 bases; nucleotides outside the gene matches: 5. The CDR3 spans 16 residues. Germline assignment: CDR1 SGHVS and CDR2 FQNEAQ. CDR3 in amino acids: CASSLASQGDSYEQYF. DNA of the CDR3: TGTGCCAGCAGCTTAGCTTCTCAGGGGGACTCCTACGAGCAGTACTTC.

The V and J genes are TRBV9 and TRBJ1-1; a weak D match, TRBD1 (5 bases). Trimming shortened V by 0 bases and J by 2 bases, and 14 bases separated the two germline ends. The CDR3 runs to 16 residues. The V gene's germline CDR1 is SGDLS and CDR2 YYNGEE. CDR3 coding DNA: TGTGCCAGCAGCGTAGTCAGGGAAGGCCCCAACACTGAAGCTTTCTTT. It specifies CASSVVREGPNTEAFF.